The 20 T cell receptor beta chains listed next were all sequenced from one sample in a study of blood T cell repertoires in COVID-19. Using immunoSEQ multiplex PCR, the repertoire was profiled, and TCRdb retains in-frame clones only, with some absent. The sample consists of about 24,000 clones, about 70% of them appearing once. The source material was peripheral blood. The source is a man between 50 and 59 years old with COVID-19, enrolled during active disease.

Concerning this clone: The junction does not match germline at one end; this may be a read error. This sample also contains other DNA sequences that code for the same CDR3. The chain employs TRBV18 and TRBJ2-1; tentatively, D is TRBD2 (5 bases). Germline CDR1 and CDR2: KGHSH and LQKENI. The CDR3 length is 14 residues. CDR3 in amino acids: CASSPPDGDNEQFF. The CDR3 coding sequence is TGTGCCAGCTCGCCACCGGACGGGGACAATGAGCAGTTCTTC.

The J gene is TRBJ1-2, the V gene TRBV7-8; 7 positions agree with TRBD1. The V segment lost 5 bases and the J segment 3 bases; nucleotides outside the gene matches: 3. CDR1 is SGHVS and CDR2 is FQNEAQ in the germline V gene. The CDR3 sequence is 13 residues long. This CDR3 is CASSRQGDYGYTF. The CDR3 nucleotides are TGTGCCAGCAGCCGACAGGGCGACTATGGCTACACCTTC.

This clone was detected a few times. The V and J genes are TRBV6-5 and TRBJ1-6; TRBD1 matches at 7 bases. This CDR3 has 15 residues. Germline trimming cut 6 bases from V and 10 bases from J; bases unmatched to any gene: 12. CDR1 and CDR2 from the germline V gene are MNHEY and SVGAGI. The CDR3 spells CASRDPDRVKSPLHF. DNA of the CDR3: TGTGCCAGCAGAGACCCCGACAGGGTGAAGTCACCCCTCCACTTT.

This clone is categorized as medium-sized (0.01 to 0.1%). CDR3 coding DNA: TGTGCCAGCAGCTTAGACCGGGCGGGAGCGCGGTACTTC. Protein: CASSLDRAGARYF. This chain uses TRBV7-9 with TRBJ2-7; 7 nucleotides match TRBD2. V shed 1 base and J 12 bases; nucleotides not matched to a gene: 9. This CDR3 contains 13 residues. The V gene's germline CDR1 is SEHNR and CDR2 FQNEAQ (reference sequence).

The chain is built from TRBV25-1 and TRBJ2-1; 7 nucleotides line up with TRBD1. The CDR3 extends over 15 amino acids. Germline loops: CDR1 MGHDK, CDR2 SYGVNS. With V trimmed by 7 bases and J by 0 bases, 6 bases remained unmatched. CDR3 sequence (DNA): TGTGCCAGCACAAGGACAGGAAGCTCCTACAATGAGCAGTTCTTC. Its protein is CASTRTGSSYNEQFF. Filled out from reference TRBV25-1 and TRBJ2-1, the complete variable domain reads EADIYQTPRYLVIGTGKKITLECSQTMGHDKMYWYQQDPGMELHLIHYSYGVNSTEKGDLSSESTVSRIRTEHFPLTLESARPSHTSQYLCASTRTGSSYNEQFFGPGTRLTVL.

The chain links TRBV2 to TRBJ1-2; perhaps TRBD1 as D (6 bases). V shed 7 bases and J shed 3 bases, with 12 bases lying between them. Per germline, CDR1 SNHLY and CDR2 FYNNEI. The CDR3 is made up of 13 amino acids. The CDR3 DNA reads as TGTGCCAGCACCATGGACAGTTACTATGGCTACACCTTC. It encodes CASTMDSYYGYTF.

The V gene is TRBV5-1, the J gene TRBJ2-7; D gene uncertain. CDR3 size: 16 residues. Deletions cut 4 bases from V and 7 bases from J, with 24 bases between. The germline V gene encodes CDR1 SGHRS and CDR2 YFSETQ. The CDR3 loop reads CASSGTVDHQSGEQYF. The CDR3 DNA sequence: TGCGCCAGCAGCGGAACGGTAGACCATCAGTCGGGTGAGCAGTACTTC.

The chain joins TRBV7-8 to TRBJ2-7; weak D call: TRBD2 (6 bases). Germline V CDR1 and CDR2: SGHVS, FQNEAQ. With 1 base removed from V and 3 bases from J, the gap between germline ends came to 7 bases. The CDR3 has 13 amino acids. The CDR3 nucleotides read TGTGCCAGCAGCTTAGTCGGGGGCTACGAGCAGTACTTC. Translation gives CASSLVGGYEQYF.

The V and J genes are TRBV7-9 and TRBJ1-2; D is ambiguous. Between the trimmed V and J ends, which lost 7 bases and 2 bases, there was a span of 14 bases. Germline CDR1 is SEHNR and CDR2 is FQNEAQ (reference sequence). The CDR3 has 14 residues. The CDR3 DNA reads as TGTGCCAGCAACCGAGGCGGTATGAACTATGGCTACACCTTC. The encoded protein is CASNRGGMNYGYTF.

This clone was counted only a few times. The V gene is TRBV24-1, the J gene TRBJ2-2; D is unresolved. Deletions cut 5 bases from V and 6 bases from J, with 6 bases between. The CDR3 sequence is 12 residues long. Germline V gene sequence: CDR1 KGHDR, CDR2 SFDVKD. CDR3 residues: CATSAQAGELFF. The CDR3 region has the DNA TGTGCCACCAGTGCCCAGGCCGGGGAGCTGTTTTTT.

This clone was detected a few times. J is TRBJ2-3 and V is TRBV27, with D maybe TRBD2 (5 bases). V lost 2 bases and J lost 9, with 18 bases in between. Germline V gene data show CDR1 as MNHEY and CDR2 as SMNVEV (reference sequence). CDR3 size: 15 residues. DNA for the CDR3: TGTGCCAGCAGTTTACAGCGGAGTCGAAGTGTCACGCAGTATTTT. The encoded protein is CASSLQRSRSVTQYF.

This clone has a single count. The rearrangement links TRBV6-5 to TRBJ1-3; D unclear. V gave up 2 bases and J gave up 2 bases, with 10 bases separating them. The CDR3 covers 15 residues. The germline V gene encodes CDR1 MNHEY and CDR2 SVGAGI. The CDR3 spells CASSYRGSPGNTIYF. The CDR3 DNA reads as TGTGCCAGCAGTTACCGGGGTAGTCCTGGAAACACCATATATTTT.

J is TRBJ1-3 and V is TRBV6-5, with 7 bases that match TRBD1. Germline V CDR1 and CDR2: MNHEY, SVGAGI. V lost 7 bases, J lost 0 bases, and 6 bases stayed unmatched. This CDR3 spans 15 amino acids. CDR3 in amino acids: CASITGTASGNTIYF. The CDR3 DNA reads as TGTGCCAGCATCACGGGGACAGCCTCTGGAAACACCATATATTTT.

The rearrangement joins TRBV27 to TRBJ2-7, with D possibly being TRBD2 (6 bases). The germline V gene has CDR1 MNHEY and CDR2 SMNVEV (reference sequence). CDR3 size: 14 residues. V shed 2 bases and J shed 2 bases, with 10 bases lying between them. CDR3 nucleotides: TGTGCCAGCAGTTTAGCGGGACCAGCCTACGAGCAGTACTTC. It is translated as CASSLAGPAYEQYF.

This clone was found a few times. This chain connects TRBV5-1 to TRBJ2-2; 8 positions match TRBD2. J was trimmed by 5 bases and V by 1 base; bases with no gene match: 4. Germline CDR1 and CDR2: SGHRS and YFSETQ. The CDR3 is 15 residues long. The CDR3, as DNA: TGCGCCAGCAGCTTGCGGGGGGGCCAAACCGGGGAGCTGTTTTTT. It specifies CASSLRGGQTGELFF.

The rearrangement links TRBV28 to TRBJ2-1; 8 bases are a match to TRBD2. Germline V gene data show CDR1 as MDHEN and CDR2 as SYDVKM. CDR3 length: 15 residues. The V gene end was trimmed by 4 bases and the J gene end by 5 bases; junction bases not matched to a gene: 7. CDR3 loop: CASSSGGQSNNEQFF. DNA for the CDR3: TGTGCCAGCAGTTCGGGAGGGCAGAGTAACAATGAGCAGTTCTTC.

The chain uses TRBV10-3 and TRBJ1-2, with 7 positions matching TRBD1. This CDR3 contains 15 residues. The germline CDR1 and CDR2 sequences are ENHRY and SYGVKD. V lost 3 bases and J lost 8; bases outside the gene matches: 12. The CDR3 nucleotides are TGTGCCATCAGTGACCTTCCGGGACAGCTAAGGGGCTACACCTTC. It codes for CAISDLPGQLRGYTF.

This clone has more than one count but fewer than ten. The chain carries TRBV28 and TRBJ2-1; D remains unclear. The CDR3 has 15 residues. V dropped 5 bases and J dropped 2 bases, with 13 bases sitting between them. Germline CDR1 is MDHEN and CDR2 is SYDVKM. The CDR3 region has the DNA TGTGCCAGCAGTCCACCTGGAGCGACCTACAATGAGCAGTTCTTC. Protein sequence: CASSPPGATYNEQFF.

The chain couples TRBV25-1 to TRBJ1-5; tentatively, D is TRBD1 (6 bases). V gave up 8 bases and J gave up 4 bases, with 24 bases separating them. The length of the CDR3 is 17 residues. Germline V gene data show CDR1 as MGHDK and CDR2 as SYGVNS. In DNA form, the CDR3 reads TGTGCCAGCCCCCTTAGGCAGGGGAGATTTATAAATCAGCCCCAGCATTTT. Amino acid sequence: CASPLRQGRFINQPQHF.

The chain links TRBV6-1 to TRBJ1-2; 10 bases map to TRBD1. The germline CDR1 and CDR2 sequences are MNHNS and SASEGT. The CDR3 sequence is 14 residues long. With 5 bases clipped from V and 7 bases from J, the junction kept 7 bases outside the gene matches. The CDR3 DNA is TGTGCCAGCAGTCCGACGGGACAGGGGTTTGGCTACACCTTC. This sequence encodes CASSPTGQGFGYTF.